Below, 9 T cell receptor beta chains from the same sample are listed, as sequenced in a study of cytotoxic CD8 clonotypes in ibrutinib-treated CLL. Generated by immunoSEQ multiplex PCR, the TCRdb table keeps only in-frame clones and is missing some. This sample carries fewer than 400,000 clones, under 70% of them seen once, and the ten largest clones take around 6.6%. Material: PBMCs, obtained after 36 months of ibrutinib treatment. Receptors were obtained from a human donor with chronic lymphocytic leukemia.

The chain links TRBV5-6 to TRBJ2-5; 7 bases match TRBD1. V trimming: 1 base; J trimming: 7 bases; junction bases outside the gene matches: 4. The CDR3 runs 13 residues. Germline V lookup: CDR1 SGHDT, CDR2 YYEEEE. The CDR3 DNA sequence: TGTGCCAGCAGCTTGTGGGACAGAGGGACCCAGTACTTC. Residues: CASSLWDRGTQYF.

The chain carries TRBV18 and TRBJ2-5, with D maybe TRBD1 (5 bases). Germline assignment: CDR1 KGHSH and CDR2 LQKENI. This CDR3 contains 14 residues. Trimming pared 4 bases from V and 2 bases from J, leaving 11 bases between. CDR3 nucleotides: TGTGCCAGCTCACTCCTGGCAGGGCAAGAGACCCAGTACTTC. Its protein product is CASSLLAGQETQYF.

The rearrangement links TRBV4-1 to TRBJ2-5; 9 nucleotides agree with TRBD2. Trimming took 3 bases from V and 5 from J; bases not matched to a gene: 22. Germline V gene data show CDR1 as MGHRA and CDR2 as YSYEKL. This CDR3 comprises 20 residues. The CDR3 bases are TGCGCCAGCAGCCATAATCCACGGCCTCCGTGGCGGGGGGGCTTTGAGACCCAGTACTTC. This sequence encodes CASSHNPRPPWRGGFETQYF.

The table lists this clone with a few counts. V is TRBV29-1 and J is TRBJ1-5; 8 nucleotides align to TRBD1. The CDR3 spans 15 residues. The V gene end was trimmed by 4 bases and the J gene end by 3 bases; junction bases not matched to a gene: 8. Germline-derived CDR1 and CDR2 are SQVTM and ANQGSEA. The DNA for the CDR3 is TGCAGCGTTGCGACAGGGGTCTGGGACAATCAGCCCCAGCATTTT. Translated: CSVATGVWDNQPQHF.

This clone was detected only a few times. The chain employs TRBV29-1 and TRBJ2-5, with D maybe TRBD1 (7 bases). Trimming took off 4 bases at V and 4 bases at J, with 10 bases between the two ends. Germline V gene sequence: CDR1 SQVTM, CDR2 ANQGSEA. The CDR3 runs 12 residues. CDR3 sequence reads: CSVGQGGETQYF. The CDR3 region has the DNA TGCAGCGTTGGACAGGGAGGAGAGACCCAGTACTTC.

This clone was counted a few times. The CDR3 sequence is CASSQEGGSYGYTF. CDR3 nucleotide sequence: TGCGCCAGCAGCCAAGAGGGAGGGAGCTATGGCTACACCTTC. V gene TRBV4-1 combines with J gene TRBJ1-2, with unresolved D. Trimming shortened V by 0 bases and J by 4 bases, and 9 bases separated the two germline ends. CDR1 and CDR2 from the germline V gene are MGHRA and YSYEKL. This CDR3 has 14 residues.

The chain recombines TRBV28 with TRBJ2-7, with no clear D. The CDR3 is 16 amino acids. Germline CDR1 is MDHEN and CDR2 is SYDVKM. The V and J ends lost 6 bases and 2 bases respectively, with 20 bases between them. The CDR3 here is CASSPPSGQIPYEQYF. The DNA for the CDR3 is TGTGCCAGCAGCCCACCCTCCGGTCAGATTCCCTACGAGCAGTACTTC.

The V call is TRBV5-4, the J call TRBJ2-1, with D hard to call. The CDR3 loop spans 11 amino acids. Trimming stripped 4 bases from V and 5 bases from J, with 4 bases between. Germline CDR1 reads SGHNT; CDR2 reads YYREEE (reference sequence). The CDR3 sequence: CASSSNNEQFF. In DNA, the CDR3 is TGTGCCAGCAGCAGTAACAATGAGCAGTTCTTC.

V gene TRBV7-3 combines with J gene TRBJ2-1; D might be TRBD1 or TRBD2, each matching 6 bases. The germline V and J ends were trimmed by 2 bases and 7 bases, with 9 bases remaining between them. The CDR3 consists of 13 residues. The germline V gene encodes CDR1 SGHTA and CDR2 FQGTGA. The CDR3 region has the DNA TGTGCCAGCAGCTTACAGGGGAGGAATGAGCAGTTCTTC. The encoded protein is CASSLQGRNEQFF.